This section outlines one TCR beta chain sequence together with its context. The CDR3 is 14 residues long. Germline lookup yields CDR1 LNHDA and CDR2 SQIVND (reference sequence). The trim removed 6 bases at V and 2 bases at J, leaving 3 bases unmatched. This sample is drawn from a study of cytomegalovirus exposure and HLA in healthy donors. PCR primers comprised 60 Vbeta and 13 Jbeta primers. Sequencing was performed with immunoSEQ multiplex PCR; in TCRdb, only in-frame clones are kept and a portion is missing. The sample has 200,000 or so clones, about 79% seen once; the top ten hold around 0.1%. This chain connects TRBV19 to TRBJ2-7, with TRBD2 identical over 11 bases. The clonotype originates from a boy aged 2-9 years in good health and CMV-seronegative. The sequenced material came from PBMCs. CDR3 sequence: CASRKLAGAYEQYF. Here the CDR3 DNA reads TGTGCCAGTAGGAAACTAGCGGGGGCCTACGAGCAGTACTTC. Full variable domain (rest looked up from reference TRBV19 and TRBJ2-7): DGGITQSPKYLFRKEGQNVTLSCEQNLNHDAMYWYRQDPGQGLRLIYYSQIVNDFQKGDIAEGYSVSREKKESFPLTVTSAQKNPTAFYLCASRKLAGAYEQYFGPGTRLTVT.